This is a list of T cell receptor beta chains from one sample in a study of identical twins. TCRdb ran MiXCR on the 5' RACE reads and lists one entry per CDR3 protein. The sample carries 500,000 to 550,000 distinct CDR3 sequences, around 22% recorded once. Separately, the same data were catalogued under a study of yellow fever vaccine responses in identical twins.

The specimen sequenced was CD4+ T cells sorted from blood. The receptors derive from a woman in her late teens or twenties in good health. Each CDR3 is given with its conserved first and last residue. A D gene is named only where the DNA matches it firmly. The size field is filled for only some rows; it gives once, few, many or a size class.

TRBJ1-2 | . | . | TRBV7-9 | CASSRTLDGMIPYTF | TGTGCCAGCAGCCGCACCTTAGACGGAATGATTCCCTACACCTTC
TRBJ1-5 | . | . | TRBV20-1 | CSARAQNQPQHF | TGCAGTGCTAGAGCTCAGAATCAGCCCCAGCATTTT
TRBJ2-7 | . | TRBD1 | TRBV7-2 | CASRRPGTGYEEQYF | TGTGCCAGCAGACGGCCCGGGACAGGGTATGAAGAGCAGTACTTC
TRBJ2-1 | . | TRBD2 | TRBV2 | CASSEEASGNNEQFF | TGTGCCAGCAGTGAGGAGGCTAGCGGTAACAATGAGCAGTTCTTC
TRBJ2-2 | few | . | TRBV27 | CASSLLLGGRTGELFF | TGTGCCAGCAGTTTGCTGCTGGGGGGACGGACCGGGGAGCTGTTTTTT
TRBJ2-2 | . | TRBD1 | TRBV2 | CASSEQGATYTGELFF | TGTGCCAGCAGCGAACAGGGGGCAACGTACACCGGGGAGCTGTTTTTT
TRBJ2-3 | . | . | TRBV27 | CASSLRDSTDTQYF | TGTGCCAGCAGTCTCCGGGACAGCACAGATACGCAGTATTTT
TRBJ1-5 | . | . | TRBV5-1 | CASSYIGGRDQPQHF | TGCGCCAGCAGCTACATAGGAGGGAGGGATCAGCCCCAGCATTTT
TRBJ1-1 | . | . | TRBV15 | CATSRAPDTEAFF | TGTGCCACCAGCAGAGCCCCGGACACTGAAGCTTTCTTT
TRBJ2-7 | . | TRBD2 | TRBV5-1 | CASSLGTSTNVYEQYF | TGCGCCAGCAGCTTGGGGACTAGTACCAATGTCTACGAGCAGTACTTC